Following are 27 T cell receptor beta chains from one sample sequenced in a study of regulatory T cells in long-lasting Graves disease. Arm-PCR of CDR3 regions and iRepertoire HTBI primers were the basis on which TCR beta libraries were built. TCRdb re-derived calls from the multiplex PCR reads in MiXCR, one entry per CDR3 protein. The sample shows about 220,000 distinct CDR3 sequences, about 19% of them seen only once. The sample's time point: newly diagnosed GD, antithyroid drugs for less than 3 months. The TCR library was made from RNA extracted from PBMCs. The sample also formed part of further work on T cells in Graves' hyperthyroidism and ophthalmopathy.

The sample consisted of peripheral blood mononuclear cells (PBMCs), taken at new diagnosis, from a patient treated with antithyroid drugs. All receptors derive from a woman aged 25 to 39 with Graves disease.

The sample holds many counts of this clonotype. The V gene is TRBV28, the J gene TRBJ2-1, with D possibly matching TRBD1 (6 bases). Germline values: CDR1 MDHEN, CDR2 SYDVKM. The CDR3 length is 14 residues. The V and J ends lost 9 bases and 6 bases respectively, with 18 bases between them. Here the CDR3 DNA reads TGTGCCAGAGCTCGTCGGACAGCCCCCAATGAGCAGTTCTTC. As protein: CARARRTAPNEQFF.

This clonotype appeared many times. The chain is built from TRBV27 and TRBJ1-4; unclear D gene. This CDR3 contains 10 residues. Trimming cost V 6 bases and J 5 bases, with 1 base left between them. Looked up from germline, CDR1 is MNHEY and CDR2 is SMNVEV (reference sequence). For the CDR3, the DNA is TGTGCCAGCAGGAATGAAAAACTGTTTTTT. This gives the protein CASRNEKLFF.

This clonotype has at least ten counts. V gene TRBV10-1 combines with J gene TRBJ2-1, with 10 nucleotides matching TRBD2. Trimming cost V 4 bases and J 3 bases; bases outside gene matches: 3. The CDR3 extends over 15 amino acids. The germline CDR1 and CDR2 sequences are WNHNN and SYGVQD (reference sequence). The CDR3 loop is CASSVRTSGYNEQFF. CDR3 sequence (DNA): TGCGCCAGCAGTGTCCGGACTAGCGGCTACAATGAGCAGTTCTTC.

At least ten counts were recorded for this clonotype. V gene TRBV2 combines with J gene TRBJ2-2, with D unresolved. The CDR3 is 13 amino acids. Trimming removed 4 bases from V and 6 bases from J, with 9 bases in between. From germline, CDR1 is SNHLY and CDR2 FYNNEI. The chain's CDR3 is CASSVMGAGELFF. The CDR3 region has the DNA TGTGCCAGCAGTGTAATGGGTGCCGGGGAGCTGTTTTTT.

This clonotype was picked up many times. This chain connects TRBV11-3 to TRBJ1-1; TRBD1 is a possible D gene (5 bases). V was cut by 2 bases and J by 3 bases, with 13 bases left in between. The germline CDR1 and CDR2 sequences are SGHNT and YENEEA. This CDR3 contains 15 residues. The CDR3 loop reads CASSLTGEWHTEAFF. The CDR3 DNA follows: TGTGCCAGCAGCTTAACGGGGGAGTGGCACACTGAAGCTTTCTTT. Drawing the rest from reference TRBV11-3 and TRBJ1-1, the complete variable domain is EAGVVQSPRYKIIEKKQPVAFWCNPISGHNTLYWYLQNLGQGPELLIRYENEEAVDDSQLPKDRFSAERLKGVDSTLKIQPAELGDSAVYLCASSLTGEWHTEAFFGQGTRLTVV.

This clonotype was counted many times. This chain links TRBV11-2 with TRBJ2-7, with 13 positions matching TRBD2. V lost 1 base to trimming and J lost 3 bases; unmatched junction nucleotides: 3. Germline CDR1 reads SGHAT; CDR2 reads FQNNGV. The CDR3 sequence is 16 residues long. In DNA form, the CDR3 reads TGTGCCAGCAGCTTAGGACTAGCGGGAGGAAACTACGAGCAGTACTTC. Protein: CASSLGLAGGNYEQYF.

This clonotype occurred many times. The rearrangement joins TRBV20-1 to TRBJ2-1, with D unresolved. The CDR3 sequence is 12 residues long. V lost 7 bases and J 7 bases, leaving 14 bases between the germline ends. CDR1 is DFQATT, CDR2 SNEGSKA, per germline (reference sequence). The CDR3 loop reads CSDQPGPNEQFF. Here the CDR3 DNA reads TGCAGTGACCAACCCGGGCCGAATGAGCAGTTCTTC.

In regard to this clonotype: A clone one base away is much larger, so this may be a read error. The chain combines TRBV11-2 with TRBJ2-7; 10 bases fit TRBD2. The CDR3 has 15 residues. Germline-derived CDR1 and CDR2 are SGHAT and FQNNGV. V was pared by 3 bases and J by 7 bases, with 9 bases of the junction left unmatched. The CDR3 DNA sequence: TGTGCCAGCAGCTTTTCAGCGGGGGGGAGCAATGAGCAGTACTTC. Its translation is CASSFSAGGSNEQYF.

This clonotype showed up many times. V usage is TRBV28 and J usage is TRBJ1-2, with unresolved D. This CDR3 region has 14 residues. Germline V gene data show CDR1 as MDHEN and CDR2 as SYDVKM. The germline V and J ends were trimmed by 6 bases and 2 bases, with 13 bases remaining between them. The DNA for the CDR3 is TGTGCCAGCAGCCTGGACGGGAAAAACTATGGCTACACCTTC. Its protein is CASSLDGKNYGYTF.

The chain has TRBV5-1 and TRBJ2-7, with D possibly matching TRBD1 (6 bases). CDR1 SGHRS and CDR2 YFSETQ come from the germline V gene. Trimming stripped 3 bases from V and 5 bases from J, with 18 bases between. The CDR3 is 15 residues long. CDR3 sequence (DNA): TGCGCCAGCAGCTCCCGTGGGAGTCCAGGGGACGAGCAGTACTTC. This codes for CASSSRGSPGDEQYF.

CDR3 in DNA: TGTGCCAGCAGCCAATATGGACTAGCGGGGGAGACCCAGTACTTC. Protein sequence: CASSQYGLAGETQYF. The chain uses TRBV14 and TRBJ2-5, with 12 bases lining up with TRBD2. Germline values: CDR1 SGHDN, CDR2 FVKESK. The CDR3 has 15 residues. Losses at the gene ends were 2 bases for V and 5 bases for J; bases not matched to a gene: 3.

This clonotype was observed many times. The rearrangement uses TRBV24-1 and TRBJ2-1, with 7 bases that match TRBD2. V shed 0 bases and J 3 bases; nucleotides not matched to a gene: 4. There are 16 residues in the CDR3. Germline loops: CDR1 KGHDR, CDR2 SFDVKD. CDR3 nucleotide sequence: TGTGCCACCAGTGATTTGGGCGGGAGTGGCTACAATGAGCAGTTCTTC. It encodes CATSDLGGSGYNEQFF.

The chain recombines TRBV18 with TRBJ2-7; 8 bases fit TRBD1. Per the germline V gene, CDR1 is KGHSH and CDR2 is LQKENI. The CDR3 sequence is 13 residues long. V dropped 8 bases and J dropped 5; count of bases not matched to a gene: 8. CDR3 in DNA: TGTGCCAGCGTGACAGGGGCGGAAGACGAGCAGTACTTC. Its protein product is CASVTGAEDEQYF.

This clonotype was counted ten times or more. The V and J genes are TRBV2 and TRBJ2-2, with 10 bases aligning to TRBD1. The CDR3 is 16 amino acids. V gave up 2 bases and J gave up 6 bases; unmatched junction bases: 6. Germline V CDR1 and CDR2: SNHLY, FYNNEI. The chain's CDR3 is CASSEPTGGFPGELFF. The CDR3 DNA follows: TGTGCCAGCAGTGAACCGACAGGGGGCTTCCCCGGGGAGCTGTTTTTT.

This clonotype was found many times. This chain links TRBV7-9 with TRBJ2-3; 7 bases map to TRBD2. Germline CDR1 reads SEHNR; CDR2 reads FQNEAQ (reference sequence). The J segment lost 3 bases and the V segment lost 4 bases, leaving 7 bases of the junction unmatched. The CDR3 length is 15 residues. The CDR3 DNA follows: TGTGCCAGCAGCTCCAGGGCGGGGGAGACAGATACGCAGTATTTT. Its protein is CASSSRAGETDTQYF.

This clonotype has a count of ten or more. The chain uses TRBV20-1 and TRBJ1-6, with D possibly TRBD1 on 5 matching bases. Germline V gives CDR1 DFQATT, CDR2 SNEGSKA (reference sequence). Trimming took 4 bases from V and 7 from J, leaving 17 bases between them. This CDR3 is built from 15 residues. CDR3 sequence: CSATPTGGENSPLHF. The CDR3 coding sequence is TGCAGTGCTACGCCCACAGGTGGAGAGAATTCACCCCTCCACTTT.

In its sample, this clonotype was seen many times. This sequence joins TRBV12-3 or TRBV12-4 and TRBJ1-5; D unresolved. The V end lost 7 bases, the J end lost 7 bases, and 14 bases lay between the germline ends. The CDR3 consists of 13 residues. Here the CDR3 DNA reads TGTGCCAGCACCCAGATAATAAGCCAGCCCCAGCATTTT. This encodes CASTQIISQPQHF.

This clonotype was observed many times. DNA of the CDR3: TGTGCCAGCAGTTTAGCTTCCGGGACTGAAGCTTTCTTT. It yields the protein CASSLASGTEAFF. This sequence joins TRBV12-3 or TRBV12-4 and TRBJ1-1; D gene ambiguous. Trimming took off 0 bases at V and 5 bases at J, with 7 bases between the two ends. The CDR3 contains 13 residues.

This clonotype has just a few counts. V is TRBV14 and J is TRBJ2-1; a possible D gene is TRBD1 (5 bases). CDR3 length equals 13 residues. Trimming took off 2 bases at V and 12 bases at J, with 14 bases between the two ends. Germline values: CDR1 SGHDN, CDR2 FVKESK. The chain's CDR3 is CASSQQPGAWQFF. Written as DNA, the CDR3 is TGTGCCAGCAGCCAACAGCCTGGGGCCTGGCAGTTCTTC.

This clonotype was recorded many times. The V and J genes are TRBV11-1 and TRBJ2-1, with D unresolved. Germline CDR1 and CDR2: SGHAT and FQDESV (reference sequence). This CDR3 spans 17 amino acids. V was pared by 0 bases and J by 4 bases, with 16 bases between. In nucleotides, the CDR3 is TGTGCCAGCAGCTTAGCGTTCGGAGCTCCGTCATACAATGAGCAGTTCTTC. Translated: CASSLAFGAPSYNEQFF.

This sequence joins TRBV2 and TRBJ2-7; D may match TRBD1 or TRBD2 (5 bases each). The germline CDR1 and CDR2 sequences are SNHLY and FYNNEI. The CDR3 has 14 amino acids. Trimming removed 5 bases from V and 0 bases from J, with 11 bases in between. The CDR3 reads CASSRDGSSYEQYF. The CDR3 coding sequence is TGTGCCAGCAGTAGGGACGGCAGCTCCTACGAGCAGTACTTC.

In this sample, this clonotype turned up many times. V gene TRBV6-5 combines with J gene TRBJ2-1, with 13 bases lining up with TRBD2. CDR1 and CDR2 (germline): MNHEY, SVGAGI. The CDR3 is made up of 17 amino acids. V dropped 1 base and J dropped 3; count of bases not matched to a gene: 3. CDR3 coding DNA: TGTGCCAGCAGTTACTGGGGACTAGCGGGAATCTACAATGAGCAGTTCTTC. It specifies CASSYWGLAGIYNEQFF.

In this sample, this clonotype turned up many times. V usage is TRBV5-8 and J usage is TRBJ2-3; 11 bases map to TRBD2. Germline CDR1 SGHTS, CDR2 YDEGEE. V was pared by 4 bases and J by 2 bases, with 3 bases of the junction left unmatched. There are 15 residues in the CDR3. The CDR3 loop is CASSPGLAATDTQYF. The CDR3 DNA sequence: TGTGCCAGCAGCCCGGGACTAGCGGCCACAGATACGCAGTATTTT. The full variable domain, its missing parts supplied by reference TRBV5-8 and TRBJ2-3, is EAGVTQSPTHLIKTRGQQATLRCSPISGHTSVYWYQQALGLGLQFLLWYDEGEERNRGNFPPRFSGRQFPNYSSELNVNALELEDSALYLCASSPGLAATDTQYFGPGTRLTVL.

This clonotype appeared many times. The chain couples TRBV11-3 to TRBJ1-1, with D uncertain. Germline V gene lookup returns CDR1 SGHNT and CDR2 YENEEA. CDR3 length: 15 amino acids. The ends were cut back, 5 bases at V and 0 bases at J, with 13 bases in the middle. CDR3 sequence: CASSTRTAMNTEAFF. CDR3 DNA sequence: TGTGCCAGCAGCACCCGGACCGCTATGAACACTGAAGCTTTCTTT.

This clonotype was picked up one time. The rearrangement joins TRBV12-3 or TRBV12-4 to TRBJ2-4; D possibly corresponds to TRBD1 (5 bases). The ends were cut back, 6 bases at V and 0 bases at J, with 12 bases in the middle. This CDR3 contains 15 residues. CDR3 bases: TGTGCCAGCAGAAGGACACTTATAGCCAAAAACATTCAGTACTTC. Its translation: CASRRTLIAKNIQYF.

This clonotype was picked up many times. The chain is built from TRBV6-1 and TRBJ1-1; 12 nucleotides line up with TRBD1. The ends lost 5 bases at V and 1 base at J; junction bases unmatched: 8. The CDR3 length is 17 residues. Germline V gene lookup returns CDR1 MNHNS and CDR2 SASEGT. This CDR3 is CASSHRDRGQGNTEAFF. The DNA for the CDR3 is TGTGCCAGCAGTCACCGGGACAGGGGGCAGGGGAACACTGAAGCTTTCTTT.

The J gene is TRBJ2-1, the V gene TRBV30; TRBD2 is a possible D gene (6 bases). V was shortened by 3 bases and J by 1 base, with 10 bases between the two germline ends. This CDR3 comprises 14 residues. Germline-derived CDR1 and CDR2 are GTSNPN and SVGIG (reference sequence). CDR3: CAWRAGFSYNEQFF. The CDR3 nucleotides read TGTGCCTGGAGGGCGGGATTTTCCTACAATGAGCAGTTCTTC.